Below are 20 T cell receptor beta chains sequenced from a single sample in a study of T cell responses to AZD1222 COVID-19 vaccine. Assay used: immunoSEQ multiplex PCR; TCRdb lists only in-frame clones, some missing. The table includes some 150,000 clones, 82% detected once. The sequencing used peripheral blood, collected on day 0 of MenACWY control vaccination. The receptors originated from an adult in good health.

The gene calls are TRBV27 and TRBJ1-6, with D maybe TRBD1 (6 bases). V lost 10 bases to trimming and J lost 0 bases, with 16 bases between them. Germline-derived CDR1 and CDR2 are MNHEY and SMNVEV (reference sequence). CDR3 length: 16 residues. The CDR3 nucleotides read TGTGCCACCAAAAGAACAGGGAGCTCCTATAATTCACCCCTCCACTTT. This gives the protein CATKRTGSSYNSPLHF.

This clone was counted a single time. This chain uses TRBV5-4 with TRBJ1-2, with D perhaps matching TRBD1 (5 bases). Trimming removed 1 base at V and 7 bases at J, with 14 bases between. CDR3 size: 14 residues. Germline CDR1 SGHNT, CDR2 YYREEE (reference sequence). In DNA form, the CDR3 reads TGTGCCAGCAGCTTGTCCAAAGGGGATGGTGGCTACACCTTC. This gives the protein CASSLSKGDGGYTF.

This clone was found once. The chain couples TRBV9 to TRBJ1-3, with D possibly matching TRBD1 (5 bases). The ends were cut back, 0 bases at V and 4 bases at J, with 11 bases in the middle. Germline assignment: CDR1 SGDLS and CDR2 YYNGEE. This CDR3 has 15 amino acids. The CDR3 protein is CASSVVGDTGNTIYF. The DNA of the CDR3 is TGTGCCAGCAGCGTAGTAGGGGATACAGGAAACACCATATATTTT.

The V call is TRBV10-3, the J call TRBJ2-3; D is possibly TRBD1 or TRBD2 (5 bases each). The ends were cut back, 0 bases at V and 7 bases at J, with 14 bases in the middle. CDR1 and CDR2 from the germline V gene are ENHRY and SYGVKD. This CDR3 has 15 amino acids. The CDR3 sequence: CAISESKRDVNTQYF. The CDR3 nucleotides read TGTGCCATCAGTGAGTCGAAACGGGACGTTAATACGCAGTATTTT.

V is TRBV7-9 and J is TRBJ1-1; 10 bases fit TRBD1. The CDR3 sequence is 15 residues long. V lost 0 bases, J lost 5 bases, and 3 bases stayed unmatched. Germline V lookup: CDR1 SEHNR, CDR2 FQNEAQ (reference sequence). CDR3 DNA: TGTGCCAGCAGCTTAGCGCGACAGGGGGCTACTGAAGCTTTCTTT. Translating it yields CASSLARQGATEAFF.

The chain recombines TRBV19 with TRBJ1-4; D is uncertain. Trimming shortened V by 3 bases and J by 5 bases, and 13 bases separated the two germline ends. The CDR3 is made up of 15 amino acids. Germline V gene sequence: CDR1 LNHDA, CDR2 SQIVND (reference sequence). For the CDR3, the DNA is TGTGCCAGTAGTATTTTGACCGAGGGAAATGAAAAACTGTTTTTT. It encodes CASSILTEGNEKLFF.

V gene TRBV28 combines with J gene TRBJ1-1; 12 bases are a match to TRBD1. Per the germline V gene, CDR1 is MDHEN and CDR2 is SYDVKM. CDR3 length: 17 amino acids. The V and J ends lost 5 bases and 13 bases, in that order; junction bases with no gene match: 20. The CDR3 loop is CASSPTGTGGIAIGGFF. For the CDR3, the DNA is TGTGCCAGCAGTCCGACCGGGACAGGGGGCATAGCGATCGGTGGTTTCTTT.

The V gene is TRBV9, the J gene TRBJ2-3; tentatively, D is TRBD1 or TRBD2 (5 bases each). The V gene lost 1 base and the J gene lost 1 base, with 16 bases spanning the gap. This CDR3 region has 17 residues. Germline V CDR1 and CDR2: SGDLS, YYNGEE. The CDR3 sequence: CASSVREQGEGTDTQYF. The DNA of the CDR3 is TGTGCCAGCAGCGTAAGGGAGCAGGGAGAGGGCACAGATACGCAGTATTTT.

The chain recombines TRBV6-5 with TRBJ1-5; the D is unclear. The CDR3 has 13 amino acids. Deletions cut 7 bases from V and 6 bases from J, with 13 bases between. Germline V lookup: CDR1 MNHEY, CDR2 SVGAGI. The CDR3 region has the DNA TGTGCCAGCAAAGAGGTGGGTTTTCAGCCCCAGCATTTT. Translating gives CASKEVGFQPQHF.

The chain has TRBV19 and TRBJ1-4, with TRBD1 as a possible D gene (5 bases). Germline CDR1 is LNHDA and CDR2 is SQIVND (reference sequence). The ends were cut back, 6 bases at V and 7 bases at J, with 18 bases in the middle. The CDR3 runs 15 residues. CDR3 sequence reads: CASRNRGEGSEKLFF. CDR3 coding DNA: TGTGCCAGTAGGAATCGAGGGGAGGGGAGTGAAAAACTGTTTTTT. Variable domain in full (rest from reference TRBV19 and TRBJ1-4): DGGITQSPKYLFRKEGQNVTLSCEQNLNHDAMYWYRQDPGQGLRLIYYSQIVNDFQKGDIAEGYSVSREKKESFPLTVTSAQKNPTAFYLCASRNRGEGSEKLFFGSGTQLSVL.

V is TRBV5-8 and J is TRBJ1-6; D perhaps matches TRBD1 (6 bases). The V end lost 9 bases, the J end lost 6 bases, and 10 bases lay between the germline ends. CDR3 length equals 12 residues. Germline V CDR1 and CDR2: SGHTS, YDEGEE. The CDR3 region has the DNA TGTGCCACCAGGGGTTTTAATTCACCCCTCCACTTT. It specifies CATRGFNSPLHF.

The rearrangement uses TRBV28 and TRBJ1-1; D gene ambiguous. Trimming pared 11 bases from V and 7 bases from J, leaving 20 bases between. The CDR3 covers 13 residues. Germline V CDR1 and CDR2: MDHEN, SYDVKM. In nucleotides, the CDR3 is TGTGCCGCCTTTACCGGGCAACCCCATGAAGCTTTCTTT. Translated, it gives CAAFTGQPHEAFF.

V and J are TRBV5-1 and TRBJ2-7, with D possibly called TRBD1 or TRBD2 (5 bases each). CDR3 length: 17 amino acids. Germline lookup yields CDR1 SGHRS and CDR2 YFSETQ. Trimming took 2 bases from V and 3 from J, leaving 21 bases between them. This chain's CDR3 is CASSFEGSPLWGYEQYF. The DNA for the CDR3 is TGCGCCAGCAGCTTTGAGGGGTCGCCATTATGGGGCTACGAGCAGTACTTC. Using reference TRBV5-1 and TRBJ2-7 for the parts outside the CDR3, the full variable domain is KAGVTQTPRYLIKTRGQQVTLSCSPISGHRSVSWYQQTPGQGLQFLFEYFSETQRNKGNFPGRFSGRQFSNSRSEMNVSTLELGDSALYLCASSFEGSPLWGYEQYFGPGTRLTVT.

The chain links TRBV6-5 to TRBJ2-5, with a possible D match to TRBD1 (6 bases). This CDR3 has 14 residues. Trimming removed 6 bases from V and 5 bases from J, with 16 bases in between. Germline CDR1 and CDR2: MNHEY and SVGAGI. CDR3 protein: CASSRDVGGETQYF. The CDR3 DNA is TGTGCCAGCAGCCGTGATGTAGGGGGTGAGACCCAGTACTTC.

The chain has TRBV24-1 and TRBJ1-1; 7 nucleotides line up with TRBD1. Germline V gene data show CDR1 as KGHDR and CDR2 as SFDVKD. The V and J ends lost 0 bases and 4 bases, in that order; junction bases with no gene match: 4. This CDR3 is 15 amino acids long. In DNA, the CDR3 is TGTGCCACCAGTGATTTGCGACAGGGAGGCACTGAAGCTTTCTTT. It encodes CATSDLRQGGTEAFF.

This chain joins TRBV2 and TRBJ1-6, with 7 bases aligning to TRBD1. V was pared by 5 bases and J by 4 bases, with 5 bases of the junction left unmatched. Looked up from germline, CDR1 is SNHLY and CDR2 is FYNNEI. The CDR3 length is 15 residues. The CDR3 bases are TGTGCCAGCAGTCGAACGGGACAGTATAATTCACCCCTCCACTTT. It encodes CASSRTGQYNSPLHF.

This clone has just a few counts. V is TRBV5-5 and J is TRBJ2-1; TRBD1 matches at 7 bases. This CDR3 has 13 amino acids. Germline assignment: CDR1 SGHKS and CDR2 YYEKEE (reference sequence). The junction had 7 bases not matched to a gene; V was cut back by 8 bases and J by 5 bases. The CDR3 loop is CASRQGGDNEQFF. The CDR3 DNA follows: TGTGCCAGTAGACAGGGCGGCGACAATGAGCAGTTCTTC.

This chain joins TRBV7-2 and TRBJ1-6; no firm D call. CDR3 size: 12 residues. Per germline, CDR1 SGHTA and CDR2 FQGNSA. The ends were cut back, 1 base at V and 10 bases at J, with 5 bases in the middle. This CDR3 reads CASSLGVSPLHF. The CDR3 coding sequence is TGTGCCAGCAGCTTAGGGGTCTCACCCCTCCACTTT. Full variable domain (missing parts from reference TRBV7-2 and TRBJ1-6): GAGVSQSPSNKVTEKGKDVELRCDPISGHTALYWYRQSLGQGLEFLIYFQGNSAPDKSGLPSDRFSAERTGGSVSTLTIQRTQQEDSAVYLCASSLGVSPLHFGNGTRLTVT.

The rearrangement uses TRBV11-3 and TRBJ2-1; 8 bases map to TRBD2. CDR3 length: 14 residues. CDR1 is SGHNT and CDR2 is YENEEA in the germline V gene. V lost 2 bases and J lost 9; bases outside the gene matches: 6. CDR3 protein: CASSLTGGRVEQFF. The DNA of the CDR3 is TGTGCCAGCAGCTTAACGGGGGGGCGCGTTGAGCAGTTCTTC.

The genes are TRBV5-8 and TRBJ1-5; D perhaps matches TRBD1 (5 bases). V lost 4 bases and J lost 9, with 17 bases in between. Germline CDR1 is SGHTS and CDR2 is YDEGEE. The CDR3 totals 14 residues. CDR3 nucleotides: TGTGCCAGCAGCCCGGGACGGGGGATGTGGCCCCAGCATTTT. As protein: CASSPGRGMWPQHF.